The 23 T cell receptor beta chains below come from one sample, sequenced in a study of blood T cell repertoires in COVID-19. Only in-frame clones appear in the TCRdb table, and some are missing; sequencing was by immunoSEQ multiplex PCR. Altogether 91,000 or so clones are present, more than 75% being singletons, with the ten largest covering 15% to 19%. Sequenced input: peripheral blood. These receptors all come from a human donor in a cohort sampled during active COVID-19.

The chain joins TRBV6-5 to TRBJ2-3, with D tentatively TRBD2 (6 bases). Germline V gene data show CDR1 as MNHEY and CDR2 as SVGAGI. The CDR3 covers 16 residues. V was clipped by 2 bases and J by 4 bases, with 16 bases between them. The CDR3, as DNA: TGTGCCAGCAGTTACCTGGTGGGAGGAAGGGCAGATACGCAGTATTTT. Its protein is CASSYLVGGRADTQYF.

Written as DNA, the CDR3 is TGTGCCAGCAGGGAGGGACAGGTTGGAGTTGAAAAACTGTTTTTT. Its protein product is CASREGQVGVEKLFF. The chain links TRBV28 to TRBJ1-4, with 8 bases that match TRBD1. Per the germline V gene, CDR1 is MDHEN and CDR2 is SYDVKM. V gave up 6 bases and J gave up 7 bases; unmatched junction bases: 10. The CDR3 length is 15 residues.

The CDR3 DNA is TGTGCCAGCAGCCTGAGGGGGTTTGGCAATCAGCCCCAGCATTTT. This translates into CASSLRGFGNQPQHF. V usage is TRBV7-2 and J usage is TRBJ1-5, with TRBD1 as a possible D gene (6 bases). CDR1 SGHTA and CDR2 FQGNSA come from the germline V gene. This CDR3 is built from 15 residues. V shed 5 bases and J shed 2 bases, with 13 bases lying between them.

This chain joins TRBV3-1 (or the pseudogene TRBV3-2) and TRBJ1-1; a possible D gene is TRBD1 (5 bases). The V end was cut by 0 bases, the J end by 7 bases, with 15 bases between. The germline V gene has CDR1 LGHDT and CDR2 YNNKEL (reference sequence). The CDR3 is made up of 15 amino acids. CDR3 sequence reads: CASSQEGEGGDEAFF. Written as DNA, the CDR3 is TGTGCCAGCAGCCAAGAAGGGGAGGGTGGCGATGAAGCTTTCTTT.

This clone has only one observation. The chain couples TRBV10-3 to TRBJ1-3, with D uncertain. This CDR3 is built from 14 residues. Trimming took off 2 bases at V and 0 bases at J, with 5 bases between the two ends. CDR1 is ENHRY and CDR2 is SYGVKD in the germline V gene. The CDR3 DNA is TGTGCCATCAGTGAGCTCCGCTCTGGAAACACCATATATTTT. It yields the protein CAISELRSGNTIYF.

This CDR3 reads CASSMGQGSSYNEQFF. The CDR3 coding sequence is TGTGCCAGTAGTATGGGACAGGGGAGCTCCTACAATGAGCAGTTCTTC. The chain combines TRBV19 with TRBJ2-1; 10 bases match TRBD1. Germline V lookup: CDR1 LNHDA, CDR2 SQIVND (reference sequence). The trim removed 3 bases at V and 0 bases at J, leaving 2 bases unmatched. CDR3 length: 16 residues.

As to this clone: This sample includes further DNA sequences coding for the same CDR3. The chain is built from TRBV7-3 and TRBJ2-1, with 14 nucleotides matching TRBD2. Germline loops: CDR1 SGHTA, CDR2 FQGTGA. The CDR3 runs 16 residues. Losses at the gene ends were 2 bases for V and 4 bases for J; bases not matched to a gene: 1. The CDR3 DNA reads TGTGCCAGCAGCTTAGGGACTAGCGGGGGATACAATGAGCAGTTCTTC. It translates to CASSLGTSGGYNEQFF.

This chain connects TRBV18 to TRBJ1-5; 7 positions agree with TRBD1. This CDR3 contains 15 residues. Trimming cost V 3 bases and J 3 bases; bases outside gene matches: 5. Germline V gives CDR1 KGHSH, CDR2 LQKENI. In DNA form, the CDR3 reads TGTGCCAGCTCACCGACGGGACAGACCAATCAGCCCCAGCATTTT. Its translation: CASSPTGQTNQPQHF.

The chain joins TRBV4-2 to TRBJ2-7; TRBD2 might be the D (6 bases). This CDR3 is 12 amino acids long. With 4 bases removed from V and 7 bases from J, the gap between germline ends came to 11 bases. Germline V gene sequence: CDR1 LGHNA, CDR2 YNFKEQ. CDR3 DNA sequence: TGTGCCAGCAGCCTATGGGCGGGAGAGCAGTACTTC. It encodes CASSLWAGEQYF.

This clone was observed a handful of times. The chain links TRBV9 to TRBJ1-5, with 7 bases that match TRBD1. In germline, CDR1 is SGDLS, CDR2 YYNGEE. The CDR3 is made up of 15 amino acids. After removal of 0 bases from V and 2 bases from J, the junction contained 2 bases not matched to a gene. The CDR3 reads CASSVDGQGNQPQHF. In DNA, the CDR3 is TGTGCCAGCAGCGTAGACGGACAGGGCAATCAGCCCCAGCATTTT.

The CDR3 loop is CASSLQTGGNSPLHF. The CDR3 bases are TGTGCCAGCAGCCTACAGACAGGAGGAAATTCACCCCTCCACTTT. The chain joins TRBV9 to TRBJ1-6; maybe TRBD1 (6 bases). The CDR3 consists of 15 residues. The germline V and J ends were trimmed by 4 bases and 7 bases, with 15 bases remaining between them. Per the germline V gene, CDR1 is SGDLS and CDR2 is YYNGEE.

Only one count was recorded for this clone. The rearrangement links TRBV2 to TRBJ1-4, with 7 bases identical to TRBD1. Germline loops: CDR1 SNHLY, CDR2 FYNNEI. Germline trimming cut 9 bases from V and 2 bases from J; bases unmatched to any gene: 6. CDR3 length: 14 amino acids. CDR3 region: CASLGGQTNEKLFF. As DNA, the CDR3 is TGTGCCAGTCTTGGGGGACAGACTAATGAAAAACTGTTTTTT.

The rearrangement joins TRBV11-3 to TRBJ2-7, with 10 bases aligning to TRBD1. The CDR3 sequence is 14 residues long. Looked up from germline, CDR1 is SGHNT and CDR2 is YENEEA. J was trimmed by 5 bases and V by 4 bases; bases with no gene match: 5. The CDR3, as DNA: TGTGCCAGCAGCTCTAGGGACAGGGGCCACGAGCAGTACTTC. It codes for CASSSRDRGHEQYF.

J is TRBJ2-7 and V is TRBV28; D is perhaps TRBD2 (6 bases). With 5 bases removed from V and 3 bases from J, the gap between germline ends came to 14 bases. The germline V gene has CDR1 MDHEN and CDR2 SYDVKM. This CDR3 has 14 amino acids. The CDR3 DNA sequence: TGTGCCAGCAGTCCCTCTTTGGGGGGCTACGAGCAGTACTTC. Translating gives CASSPSLGGYEQYF.

The rearrangement joins TRBV5-4 to TRBJ2-5; perhaps TRBD2 as D (6 bases). The V end lost 5 bases, the J end lost 2 bases, and 16 bases lay between the germline ends. Germline V gives CDR1 SGHNT, CDR2 YYREEE (reference sequence). The CDR3 sequence is 15 residues long. Here the CDR3 reads CASSLGGTLQETQYF. The CDR3, as DNA: TGTGCCAGCAGTTTAGGAGGGACTTTGCAAGAGACCCAGTACTTC.

The chain couples TRBV18 to TRBJ1-1, with D perhaps TRBD1 (5 bases). Germline-derived CDR1 and CDR2 are KGHSH and LQKENI. The V and J ends lost 0 bases and 7 bases respectively, with 12 bases between them. CDR3 length: 14 residues. The CDR3 coding sequence is TGTGCCAGCTCACCACCGCTCGGGGGTGGTGAAGCTTTCTTT. Protein: CASSPPLGGGEAFF.

The chain is built from TRBV5-4 and TRBJ1-6; 7 bases are shared with TRBD1. Germline CDR1 reads SGHNT; CDR2 reads YYREEE (reference sequence). Unmatched junction bases numbered 7, after V lost 1 base and J lost 0 bases. This CDR3 region has 18 residues. CDR3 protein: CASSLTGDKSSYNSPLHF. In nucleotides, the CDR3 is TGTGCCAGCAGCTTGACAGGGGATAAGAGCTCCTATAATTCACCCCTCCACTTT.

V usage is TRBV6-5 and J usage is TRBJ1-2; D is unclear. This CDR3 has 14 amino acids. In germline, CDR1 is MNHEY, CDR2 SVGAGI. Trimming pared 8 bases from V and 5 bases from J, leaving 18 bases between. CDR3 loop: CASGRGGLRYGYTF. DNA of the CDR3: TGTGCCAGCGGGAGAGGAGGGCTTCGATATGGCTACACCTTC.

This chain connects TRBV19 to TRBJ2-1; D unresolved. This CDR3 is built from 15 residues. Germline V gene data show CDR1 as LNHDA and CDR2 as SQIVND (reference sequence). Trimming pared 2 bases from V and 8 bases from J, leaving 16 bases between. The DNA of the CDR3 is TGTGCCAGTAGTATACCCCAAGAGGCCCCGGATGAGCAGTTCTTC. Translation: CASSIPQEAPDEQFF. Based on the CDR3 plus reference TRBV19 and TRBJ2-1, the full variable domain is DGGITQSPKYLFRKEGQNVTLSCEQNLNHDAMYWYRQDPGQGLRLIYYSQIVNDFQKGDIAEGYSVSREKKESFPLTVTSAQKNPTAFYLCASSIPQEAPDEQFFGPGTRLTVL.

CDR3: CASSPRLQGGDTEAFF. The CDR3 DNA reads as TGTGCCAGCTCACCACGGTTACAGGGCGGTGACACTGAAGCTTTCTTT. The gene calls are TRBV18 and TRBJ1-1; TRBD1 is a possible D gene (6 bases). Germline CDR1 is KGHSH and CDR2 is LQKENI. The CDR3 is 16 amino acids. Deletions cut 1 base from V and 3 bases from J, with 15 bases between.

This clone was picked up a small number of times. This chain uses TRBV7-9 with TRBJ2-2; weak D call: TRBD2 (5 bases). The CDR3 covers 13 residues. Trimming pared 5 bases from V and 7 bases from J, leaving 11 bases between. The germline V gene encodes CDR1 SEHNR and CDR2 FQNEAQ (reference sequence). This CDR3 is CASSAEGYGELFF. CDR3 bases: TGTGCCAGCAGCGCAGAGGGTTACGGGGAGCTGTTTTTT.

This clone was recorded a few times. The same CDR3 arises from other DNA sequences in this sample as well. The V gene is TRBV29-1, the J gene TRBJ1-5, with D maybe TRBD1 (5 bases). CDR1 and CDR2 (germline): SQVTM, ANQGSEA. Trimming shortened V by 5 bases and J by 3 bases, and 11 bases separated the two germline ends. The CDR3 totals 13 residues. The CDR3 DNA sequence: TGCAGCGTTACTACGGGGGTCAATCAGCCCCAGCATTTT. Translated: CSVTTGVNQPQHF.

The gene calls are TRBV6-2 or TRBV6-3 and TRBJ2-5; 12 positions match TRBD2. CDR1 is MNHEY and CDR2 is SVGEGT in the germline V gene. This CDR3 contains 15 residues. Trimming took 6 bases from V and 5 from J; bases not matched to a gene: 7. CDR3 residues: CASSWTSGNLETQYF. DNA of the CDR3: TGTGCCAGCAGCTGGACTAGCGGGAATCTGGAGACCCAGTACTTC.